This entry is about one T cell receptor beta chain. As yet, its antigen is unknown. The data stem from a study of lung T cells in sarcoidosis with Löfgren's syndrome. Study context: CD4+ T cells build up in sarcoidosis bronchoalveolar lavage fluid.

CDR3 length: 13 amino acids. Germline values: CDR1 SQVTM, CDR2 ANQGSEA. Between the trimmed V and J ends, which lost 3 bases and 0 bases, there was a span of 9 bases. General study results and limits: Shared TRAV12-1 and TRBV2 CDR3 motifs were reported across several patients. TRBV2 was the preferred pairing partner of TRAV12-1, with similar CDR3s.

MiXCR, run by TCRdb on the reads, gives a single entry per CDR3 protein. This table has some 19,000 distinct CDR3 sequences, around 20% appearing once. The sequencing sample was made of CD4+ T cells from bronchoalveolar lavage. J is TRBJ2-7 and V is TRBV29-1; no clear D gene. This TCR came from a human donor with sarcoidosis (Löfgren's syndrome or another form), or a control subject (not recorded which). CDR3: CSVDRGDSYEQYF. CDR3 DNA sequence: TGCAGCGTTGATCGAGGAGACTCCTACGAGCAGTACTTC.